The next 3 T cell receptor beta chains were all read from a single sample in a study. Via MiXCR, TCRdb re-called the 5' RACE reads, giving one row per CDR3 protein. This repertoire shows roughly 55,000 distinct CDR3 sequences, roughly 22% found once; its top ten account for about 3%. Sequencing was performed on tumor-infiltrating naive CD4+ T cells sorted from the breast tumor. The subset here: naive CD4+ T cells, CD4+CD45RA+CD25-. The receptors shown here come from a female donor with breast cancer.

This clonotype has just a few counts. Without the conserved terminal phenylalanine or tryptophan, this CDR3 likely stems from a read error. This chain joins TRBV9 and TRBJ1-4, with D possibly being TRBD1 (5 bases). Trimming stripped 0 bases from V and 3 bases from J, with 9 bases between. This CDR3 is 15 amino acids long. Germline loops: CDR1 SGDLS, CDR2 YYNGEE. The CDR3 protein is CASSVAGLPNEKLFL. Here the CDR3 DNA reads TGTGCCAGCAGCGTAGCGGGACTCCCTAATGAAAAACTGTTTCTT.

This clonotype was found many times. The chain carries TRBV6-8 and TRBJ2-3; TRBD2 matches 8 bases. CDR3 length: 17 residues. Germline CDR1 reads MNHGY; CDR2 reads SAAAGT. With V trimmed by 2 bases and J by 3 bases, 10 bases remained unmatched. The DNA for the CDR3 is TGTGCCAGCAGTTACCCAACCGGTAGCGGGAATACAGATACGCAGTATTTT. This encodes CASSYPTGSGNTDTQYF.

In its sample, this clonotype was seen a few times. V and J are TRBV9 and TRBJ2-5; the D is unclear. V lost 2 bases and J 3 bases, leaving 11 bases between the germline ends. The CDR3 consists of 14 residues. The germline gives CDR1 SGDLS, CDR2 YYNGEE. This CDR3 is CASSVGHEEETQYF. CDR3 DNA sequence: TGTGCCAGCAGCGTTGGGCATGAGGAAGAGACCCAGTACTTC.